The 5 T cell receptor beta chains below come from one sample, sequenced in a study of type 1 regulatory T cells. MiXCR, applied by TCRdb to the reads, yields one record per CDR3 protein. The data hold 60,000 to 70,000 distinct CDR3 sequences, with about three fifths observed a single time. These receptors have no identified antigens. The sample taken for sequencing was cultured T cells, either the whole culture or a sorted T cell fraction (not recorded which). Subset in this sample: Tr1-enriched cell product generated in vitro against host alloantigens. The receptors were gathered from a human donor in good health.

The chain is built from TRBV27 and TRBJ2-7, with D possibly TRBD1 on 6 matching bases. With 4 bases removed from V and 0 bases from J, the gap between germline ends came to 7 bases. The CDR3 contains 13 residues. Germline V CDR1 and CDR2: MNHEY, SMNVEV (reference sequence). This CDR3 is CASSYRVSYEQYF. CDR3 DNA: TGTGCCAGCAGTTACAGGGTCTCCTACGAGCAGTACTTC.

This clonotype is termed medium-sized. The chain employs TRBV20-1 and TRBJ2-6; D tentatively fits TRBD1 or TRBD2 (5 bases each). The germline V and J ends were trimmed by 0 bases and 0 bases, with 12 bases remaining between them. Germline V lookup: CDR1 DFQATT, CDR2 SNEGSKA (reference sequence). The CDR3 has 17 residues. The CDR3 DNA follows: TGCAGTGCTAGAGATATGGCAGGGAGCTCTGGGGCCAACGTCCTGACTTTC. Translated: CSARDMAGSSGANVLTF.

J is TRBJ2-1 and V is TRBV2; a possible D gene is TRBD2 (6 bases). Trimming left V 7 bases short and J 16 bases short, with 17 bases between. The CDR3 length is 11 residues. Germline CDR1 and CDR2: SNHLY and FYNNEI. CDR3 bases: TGTGCCAGCACCCTAACTAGCTCAGCTTTCTTC. It encodes CASTLTSSAFF.

The J gene is TRBJ2-7, the V gene TRBV3-1; weak D call: TRBD1 (5 bases). Trimming took off 1 base at V and 6 bases at J, with 7 bases between the two ends. CDR1 and CDR2 (germline): LGHDT, YNNKEL (reference sequence). The CDR3 totals 12 residues. CDR3 protein: CASSQVDTEQYF. As DNA, the CDR3 is TGTGCCAGCAGCCAAGTGGACACCGAGCAGTACTTC.

The chain has TRBV28 and TRBJ2-5, with D possibly called TRBD1 or TRBD2 (7 bases each). The CDR3 has 16 residues. Per germline, CDR1 MDHEN and CDR2 SYDVKM. The V end lost 7 bases, the J end lost 4 bases, and 22 bases lay between the germline ends. CDR3 region: CASTQGGTKSLETQYF. CDR3 in DNA: TGTGCCAGCACCCAGGGGGGGACCAAAAGTCTAGAGACCCAGTACTTC.